The 18 T cell receptor beta chains below come from one sample, sequenced in a study of spatial heterogeneity in lung cancer. Documented time point: sample taken at primary tumor resection. TCRdb independently ran MiXCR on the 5' RACE reads; one entry per CDR3 protein. Found here are some 38,000 distinct CDR3 sequences, 7.5% of them singletons; the top ten hold under 30%. The sequencing here drew on PBMCs, taken at surgery. The source is a male donor with early-stage non-small cell lung cancer.

This clonotype was detected ten times or more. This rearrangement joins TRBV10-2 to TRBJ2-4, with D tentatively TRBD1 or TRBD2 (5 bases each). Germline V CDR1 and CDR2: WSHSY, SAAADI. Trimming shortened V by 0 bases and J by 7 bases, and 10 bases separated the two germline ends. The CDR3 covers 14 residues. CDR3 residues: CASSESSGTNIQYF. In DNA, the CDR3 is TGCGCCAGCAGTGAGTCGTCGGGGACCAACATTCAGTACTTC.

This clonotype was counted between two and nine times. The rearrangement links TRBV2 to TRBJ2-7; 7 bases agree with TRBD1. Losses at the gene ends were 7 bases for V and 6 bases for J; bases not matched to a gene: 9. This CDR3 is 13 amino acids long. Germline V gene sequence: CDR1 SNHLY, CDR2 FYNNEI. CDR3 loop: CASKLGQTFEQYV. Here the CDR3 DNA reads TGTGCCAGCAAGCTGGGACAGACATTCGAGCAGTACGTC.

This clonotype was detected only a few times. The chain combines TRBV12-3 or TRBV12-4 with TRBJ2-7, with 7 bases lining up with TRBD2. The V and J ends lost 0 bases and 2 bases, in that order; junction bases with no gene match: 1. The CDR3 sequence is 14 residues long. CDR3 in amino acids: CASSLAGGAYEQYF. CDR3 DNA: TGTGCCAGCAGTTTAGCGGGGGGGGCCTACGAGCAGTACTTC.

This clonotype was counted at least ten times. V is TRBV5-1 and J is TRBJ1-4, with a possible D match to TRBD1 (6 bases). The CDR3 contains 15 residues. V gave up 3 bases and J gave up 5 bases, with 14 bases separating them. Germline CDR1 is SGHRS and CDR2 is YFSETQ. Here the CDR3 DNA reads TGCGCCAGCAGCTCGGGACAAGCGAAAAATGAAAAACTGTTTTTT. Protein product: CASSSGQAKNEKLFF.

This clonotype was seen many times. The rearrangement uses TRBV11-2 and TRBJ1-1; TRBD1 might be the D (6 bases). From germline, CDR1 is SGHAT and CDR2 FQNNGV. V lost 7 bases and J lost 0, with 24 bases in between. CDR3 length: 18 amino acids. The CDR3 bases are TGTGCCAGCACTAACCCCCCAGGGGCCCCCAACCTGAACACTGAAGCTTTCTTT. Its translation: CASTNPPGAPNLNTEAFF.

This clonotype appeared many times. The chain is built from TRBV12-3 or TRBV12-4 and TRBJ2-1; D is uncertain. V lost 1 base and J lost 11, with 12 bases in between. The length of the CDR3 is 13 residues. This CDR3 reads CASSLDPGLKQFF. The CDR3 DNA reads as TGTGCCAGCAGTTTAGACCCGGGCTTAAAGCAGTTCTTC.

The gene calls are TRBV12-3 or TRBV12-4 and TRBJ2-5, with TRBD1 matching 8 bases. CDR3 size: 14 residues. The V gene end was trimmed by 0 bases and the J gene end by 7 bases; junction bases not matched to a gene: 4. CDR3 coding DNA: TGTGCCAGCAGTTTAGCCGAGGGACAGGCGACCCAGTACTTC. It codes for CASSLAEGQATQYF.

This clonotype was counted many times. The J gene is TRBJ2-1, the V gene TRBV10-3; weak D call: TRBD2 (7 bases). The CDR3 sequence is 12 residues long. The germline gives CDR1 ENHRY, CDR2 SYGVKD. The ends were cut back, 6 bases at V and 8 bases at J, with 11 bases in the middle. This chain's CDR3 is CAIRAGADEQFF. The CDR3 coding sequence is TGTGCCATCAGGGCGGGGGCCGATGAGCAGTTCTTC.

This clonotype was detected ten times or more. Relative to the germline gene, one junction end is altered; a read error may explain this. The J gene is TRBJ1-1, the V gene TRBV10-3; possibly TRBD1 for D (5 bases). From germline, CDR1 is ENHRY and CDR2 SYGVKD. The CDR3 totals 13 residues. CDR3 nucleotides: TGTGCCATCACTGAGGGGCCGGGGTCTGAAGCTTTCTTT. Its translation is CAITEGPGSEAFF.

Many counts were recorded for this clonotype. This chain links TRBV7-2 with TRBJ2-5, with 12 bases identical to TRBD2. CDR1 and CDR2 (germline): SGHTA, FQGNSA. The CDR3 consists of 12 residues. Trimming removed 5 bases from V and 13 bases from J; junction bases left unmatched: 5. CDR3 protein: CASSLLTSGGYF. The CDR3 coding sequence is TGTGCCAGCAGCCTCCTGACTAGCGGGGGGTACTTC. Drawing the rest from reference TRBV7-2 and TRBJ2-5, the complete variable domain is GAGVSQSPSNKVTEKGKDVELRCDPISGHTALYWYRQSLGQGLEFLIYFQGNSAPDKSGLPSDRFSAERTGGSVSTLTIQRTQQEDSAVYLCASSLLTSGGYFGPGTRLLVL.

As regards this clonotype: It may be a read error: a sequence one base away is much more abundant. The chain joins TRBV12-3 or TRBV12-4 to TRBJ1-4; 8 positions match TRBD1. The length of the CDR3 is 14 residues. The CDR3 region is CTSSSQTGVEKLFF. CDR3 nucleotides: TGTACCAGCAGTTCCCAGACAGGGGTTGAAAAACTGTTTTTT.

This clonotype was seen ten or more times. V is TRBV12-3 or TRBV12-4 and J is TRBJ2-3; 7 nucleotides line up with TRBD1. The CDR3 is 16 residues long. The V gene end was trimmed by 4 bases and the J gene end by 1 base; junction bases not matched to a gene: 8. CDR3 protein: CASSSRGGQGTDTQYF. The CDR3 nucleotides read TGTGCCAGCAGTTCTCGGGGCGGACAGGGCACAGATACGCAGTATTTT.

This clonotype was counted a few times. V gene TRBV20-1 combines with J gene TRBJ1-3; D not resolved. This CDR3 is 13 amino acids long. Per the germline V gene, CDR1 is DFQATT and CDR2 is SNEGSKA (reference sequence). Trimming took 6 bases from V and 0 from J, leaving 9 bases between them. In nucleotides, the CDR3 is TGCAGTGCCTACAGTGTCTCTGGAAACACCATATATTTT. As protein: CSAYSVSGNTIYF.

The rearrangement uses TRBV25-1 and TRBJ1-6; 7 bases are shared with TRBD1. The CDR3 contains 13 residues. CDR1 and CDR2 from the germline V gene are MGHDK and SYGVNS. The J segment lost 7 bases and the V segment lost 7 bases, leaving 4 bases of the junction unmatched. CDR3 sequence: CASKGARNSPLHF. In DNA form, the CDR3 reads TGTGCCAGCAAGGGGGCGCGCAATTCACCCCTCCACTTT.

This clonotype was seen repeatedly, ten times or more. In nucleotides, the CDR3 is TGCGCCAGCAGCCCCCTGCAGGGGTCGTACGAAAAACTGTTTTTT. This sequence encodes CASSPLQGSYEKLFF. The chain employs TRBV5-1 and TRBJ1-4; TRBD1 might be the D (6 bases). The CDR3 has 15 amino acids. Trimming pared 4 bases from V and 8 bases from J, leaving 18 bases between. Germline V lookup: CDR1 SGHRS, CDR2 YFSETQ.

The gene calls are TRBV3-1 and TRBJ2-7; no clear D. CDR3 length: 14 residues. The V gene lost 2 bases and the J gene lost 0 bases, with 8 bases spanning the gap. Germline lookup yields CDR1 LGHDT and CDR2 YNNKEL (reference sequence). The CDR3 sequence: CASSQTEDSYEQYF. The CDR3 nucleotides are TGTGCCAGCAGCCAAACCGAGGACTCCTACGAGCAGTACTTC.

This clonotype was observed many times. The chain has TRBV18 and TRBJ2-3; D gene uncertain. CDR1 KGHSH and CDR2 LQKENI come from the germline V gene. The CDR3 covers 14 residues. V dropped 4 bases and J dropped 0 bases, with 8 bases sitting between them. The CDR3 nucleotides are TGTGCCAGCTCACGCTCCTCTAGCACAGATACGCAGTATTTT. It encodes CASSRSSSTDTQYF.

This clonotype was recorded many times. J is TRBJ2-7 and V is TRBV12-3 or TRBV12-4; D is unresolved. The CDR3 covers 14 residues. The V end lost 5 bases, the J end lost 3 bases, and 14 bases lay between the germline ends. The DNA of the CDR3 is TGTGCCAGCAGTAGGGCAGACCACTACTACGAGCAGTACTTC. Its protein is CASSRADHYYEQYF.